Listed below are T cell receptor beta chains from one sample, sequenced in a study of cytomegalovirus exposure and HLA in healthy donors. Method: immunoSEQ multiplex PCR; TCRdb's copy keeps in-frame clones and lacks some. The sample holds about 140,000 clones, 79% seen once. The sample comprised PBMCs. The receptors were sampled from a man aged 18 to 30 in good health and CMV-seronegative. Both conserved end residues are part of each CDR3. D genes are given only for firm matches. Rows give clone size only sometimes, using once, few, many, or a class for an expanded clone.

size	V	D	J	DNA	CDR3
once	TRBV7-3	.	TRBJ1-1	TGTGCCAGCAGCTCCCCAGGGGACACTGAAGCTTTCTTT	CASSSPGDTEAFF
.	TRBV27	.	TRBJ1-2	TGTGCCAGCAGTTTATCTTCTTGGGGCCACCTTGGCTACACCTTC	CASSLSSWGHLGYTF
.	TRBV11-2	TRBD1	TRBJ1-5	TGTGCCAGCAGCGATATCAGGGGGCGCGGGCAGCCCCAGCATTTT	CASSDIRGRGQPQHF
.	TRBV7-9	TRBD1	TRBJ1-3	TGTGCCAGCAGCCCGCAAAGATGGGACAGGAGACTTATGAACACCATATATTTT	CASSPQRWDRRLMNTIYF
.	TRBV18	TRBD1	TRBJ1-2	TGTGCCAGCTCACCAGGCTCACTCCTATGGGGGACAGCTAACTATGGCTACACCTTC	CASSPGSLLWGTANYGYTF
.	TRBV13	.	TRBJ1-5	TGTGCCAGCAGCTTAAGTCCTAGTCAGCCCCAGCATTTT	CASSLSPSQPQHF
.	TRBV5-4	TRBD1	TRBJ2-7	TGTGCCAGCAGCTTGGGAACGGACAGGGTAAGTGAGCAGTACTTC	CASSLGTDRVSEQYF
.	TRBV7-9	.	TRBJ2-3	TGTGCCAGCACTGAATCCACAGGGACAGATACGCAGTATTTT	CASTESTGTDTQYF
.	TRBV5-4	TRBD1	TRBJ2-3	TGTGCCAGCAGCTTGGGTAGGACAGGCATTAGCACAGATACGCAGTATTTT	CASSLGRTGISTDTQYF
.	TRBV7-9	TRBD1	TRBJ1-5	TGTGCCAGCAGAGCCCGGACAGGGTTCGGTTTTGGTAGCAATCAGCCCCAGCATTTT	CASRARTGFGFGSNQPQHF
.	TRBV10-3	.	TRBJ2-7	TGTGCCATCAGTGAGGGCGGGACGTCCTTATACGAGCAGTACTTC	CAISEGGTSLYEQYF
.	TRBV30	TRBD1	TRBJ2-6	TGTGCCTCCTCACAGGGGTCTGGGGCCAACGTCCTGACTTTC	CASSQGSGANVLTF
.	TRBV5-1	.	TRBJ1-1	TGCGCCAGCAGCTTAGGGGTAATGAACACTGAAGCTTTCTTT	CASSLGVMNTEAFF
.	TRBV5-1	.	TRBJ1-1	TGCGCCAGCAGCTTGATACCTACGAACACTGAAGCTTTCTTT	CASSLIPTNTEAFF
.	TRBV6-5	TRBD1	TRBJ1-4	TGTGCCAGCAGCCAGACAGGGGATGGCGAAAAACTGTTTTTT	CASSQTGDGEKLFF
.	TRBV27	TRBD1	TRBJ2-7	TGTGCCAGCAGTTATCAAGGGGGACAGATCCCCTACGAGCAGTACTTC	CASSYQGGQIPYEQYF
.	TRBV4-3	TRBD1	TRBJ1-2	TGCGCCAGCAGCCAAATTCTTGGGGACAGGGTATTTTGGGGCTACACCTTC	CASSQILGDRVFWGYTF
.	TRBV11-3	TRBD1	TRBJ1-5	TGTGCCAGCAGCTCCGAAGGGGAAGGGGGCGAGGGCAATCAGCCCCAGCATTTT	CASSSEGEGGEGNQPQHF
.	TRBV2	.	TRBJ2-1	TGTGCCAGCAGCGGGACTTTTTCGAGCTCCTACAATGAGCAGTTCTTC	CASSGTFSSSYNEQFF
.	TRBV11-3	.	TRBJ2-5	TGTGCCAGCAGCCTCGGAGAGGGTGGAGAGGCCCAGTACTTC	CASSLGEGGEAQYF
.	TRBV5-1	TRBD1	TRBJ2-7	TGCGCCAGCAGCGCCGGAGAACAGGGGTCGGGGGAGCAGTACTTC	CASSAGEQGSGEQYF
.	TRBV30	.	TRBJ1-1	TGTGCCTGGAGGGGAGGGGGATGGGGATTGGGAGCTTTCTTT	CAWRGGGWGLGAFF
.	TRBV5-8	.	TRBJ1-1	TGTGCCAGCAGCCGTCGTGGGAGCACTGAAGCTTTCTTT	CASSRRGSTEAFF
.	TRBV2	TRBD1	TRBJ1-5	TGTGCCAGCAGTGTAACGGCAGGGGGCGGTCAGCCCCAGCATTTT	CASSVTAGGGQPQHF
.	TRBV7-9	.	TRBJ2-1	TGTGCCAGCAGCCGGCCCGCCGAGGGCGACTCCTACAATGAGCAGTTCTTC	CASSRPAEGDSYNEQFF
.	TRBV7-9	TRBD1	TRBJ2-7	TGTGCCAGCAGCTTAGAAGGGGGCGACGAGCAGTACTTC	CASSLEGGDEQYF
.	TRBV13	TRBD1	TRBJ1-5	TGTGCCAGCAGCCTAGGGGGCCTAAGCAATCAGCCCCAGCATTTT	CASSLGGLSNQPQHF
few	TRBV4-1	.	TRBJ1-1	TGCGCCAGCAGCCGACCGGGAACTGAAGCTTTCTTT	CASSRPGTEAFF
.	TRBV11-2	.	TRBJ2-5	TGTGCCAGCAGCCCCCGAACAGGGATAGGGGAGACCCAGTACTTC	CASSPRTGIGETQYF
few	TRBV19	.	TRBJ1-4	TGTGCCAGTAGTATTGGCAGGGGCCGCGATGAAAAACTGTTTTTT	CASSIGRGRDEKLFF
.	TRBV25-1	TRBD1	TRBJ1-2	TGTGCCAGCAGAGACAGGGGATTGGATGGCTACACCTTC	CASRDRGLDGYTF
.	TRBV4-1	TRBD1	TRBJ1-5	TGCGCCAGCAGCCAAGTCCGGGACAGGGGCGATCAGCCCCAGCATTTT	CASSQVRDRGDQPQHF
.	TRBV19	.	TRBJ1-2	TGTGCCAGTAGTATGCCGACAGGAGGAGACTATGGCTACACCTTC	CASSMPTGGDYGYTF
.	TRBV9	TRBD2	TRBJ2-1	TGTGCCAGCTCGCACCCTTCGAGGGGCCCCACTGAGCGGGGATACCACTCCTACAATGAGCAGTTCTTC	CASSHPSRGPTERGYHSYNEQFF
.	TRBV9	.	TRBJ1-2	TGTGCCAGCAGCGTGGGACAAGACTATGGCTACACCTTC	CASSVGQDYGYTF
.	TRBV30	.	TRBJ1-2	TGTGCCTGGAGTGAGACGCAGGGGAGCGGCTACACCTTC	CAWSETQGSGYTF
.	TRBV14	.	TRBJ1-2	TGTGCCAGCAGCCGGCACCCCCGGCGGGGCTACACCTTC	CASSRHPRRGYTF
few	TRBV6-6	.	TRBJ1-5	TGTGCCAGCAGACCGATGACAGGCGGACTGGGGGCCCAGCATTTT	CASRPMTGGLGAQHF
.	TRBV5-4	.	TRBJ2-1	TGTGCCAGCAGCTTGGGGGTTCAGGGGTATGAGCAGTTCTTC	CASSLGVQGYEQFF
once	TRBV5-1	.	TRBJ1-1	TGCGCCAGCAGCCTACAGGGTAATGGGATGAACACTGAAGCTTTCTTT	CASSLQGNGMNTEAFF
.	TRBV7-9	.	TRBJ2-6	TGTGCCAGCAGCTTTAACCAGGGAGGGGCCAACGTCCTGACTTTC	CASSFNQGGANVLTF